The clone carrying this T cell receptor (beta chain) has a count of ten or more. Its specificity is unknown. Unique molecular identifiers (one per individual cDNA molecule) were attached. TCRdb recomputed calls from the 5' RACE reads with MiXCR, one row per CDR3 protein. The table lists 85,000 to 100,000 distinct CDR3 sequences, approximately 11% of them singletons. The data originate from a study of early T cells in non-severe SARS-CoV-2 infection. Study-level background: Chains were unpaired, as sequencing was done on bulk RNA from unsorted whole blood.

The CDR3 loop spans 14 amino acids. CDR1 DFQATT and CDR2 SNEGSKA come from the germline V gene (reference sequence). With 5 bases clipped from V and 1 base from J, the junction kept 5 bases outside the gene matches. Findings and caveats of the study: Lookups in VDJdb leaned toward anti-spike CD8 responses and missed private and CD4 specificities.

Sample: whole blood, taken at baseline. The sequence derives from an adult who was a healthcare worker with PCR-confirmed SARS-CoV-2 infection or an uninfected control (not recorded which). V and J are TRBV20-1 and TRBJ2-3; 8 bases map to TRBD2. The CDR3 nucleotides read TGCAGTGCTCCGAAACTAGCGGGCACAGATACGCAGTATTTT. It specifies CSAPKLAGTDTQYF.